These 9 T cell receptor beta chains came from one sample sequenced in a study of T cells in Graves' hyperthyroidism and ophthalmopathy. RNA transcripts gave rise to amplified TCR beta CDR3 regions. An initial round of RT-PCR targeting the TCR CDR3 relied on the HTBI primer set. Each CDR3 protein gets one entry after TCRdb re-called the multiplex PCR reads with MiXCR. The sample includes 300,000 to 400,000 distinct CDR3 sequences, more than 11% seen only once; the top ten take approximately 9.9%. Sample: blood. These receptors were taken from an older woman with Graves' hyperthyroidism.

The table lists this clonotype with a few counts. The V call is TRBV5-8, the J call TRBJ1-2, with a tentative D call TRBD1 (6 bases). The germline V gene encodes CDR1 SGHTS and CDR2 YDEGEE. V was shortened by 0 bases and J by 5 bases, with 14 bases between the two germline ends. The CDR3 is 15 amino acids. The chain's CDR3 is CASSLEGRGRYGYTF. The CDR3 nucleotides are TGTGCCAGCAGCTTGGAGGGCAGGGGACGGTATGGCTACACCTTC.

This clonotype showed up many times. The rearrangement uses TRBV9 and TRBJ2-3; D is undetermined. V lost 3 bases and J lost 4, with 9 bases in between. This CDR3 comprises 13 residues. The germline V gene encodes CDR1 SGDLS and CDR2 YYNGEE. The CDR3 coding sequence is TGTGCCAGCAGCGCTCACAATCCAGATACGCAGTATTTT. Translating it yields CASSAHNPDTQYF.

This chain connects TRBV15 to TRBJ2-1; 7 positions match TRBD2. The length of the CDR3 is 15 residues. Per the germline V gene, CDR1 is LNHNV and CDR2 is YYDKDF (reference sequence). Trimming at V came to 8 bases and at J to 0 bases, leaving 7 bases not matched to a gene. CDR3 sequence (DNA): TGTGCCACCTCCTTCGGCGGGAGCTCCTACAATGAGCAGTTCTTC. Translation gives CATSFGGSSYNEQFF.

This clonotype was observed a handful of times. The junction shows a germline mismatch at one end, possibly a read error. CDR3 DNA: TGTGCCAGCAGTAGGACGATCTACAAGCAGTACTTC. Protein sequence: CASSRTIYKQYF. The chain has TRBV6-1 and TRBJ2-7; no reliable D call. This CDR3 has 12 residues. The germline V gene has CDR1 MNHNS and CDR2 SASEGT.

This clonotype was detected many times. The chain couples TRBV5-1 to TRBJ1-1, with TRBD1 as a possible D gene (6 bases). This CDR3 region has 14 residues. The germline V and J ends were trimmed by 4 bases and 1 base, with 11 bases remaining between them. Looked up from germline, CDR1 is SGHRS and CDR2 is YFSETQ. Here the CDR3 reads CASSAGQPNTEAFF. The DNA of the CDR3 is TGCGCCAGCAGCGCCGGACAGCCGAACACTGAAGCTTTCTTT. The variable domain in full, with the rest retrieved from reference TRBV5-1 and TRBJ1-1, is KAGVTQTPRYLIKTRGQQVTLSCSPISGHRSVSWYQQTPGQGLQFLFEYFSETQRNKGNFPGRFSGRQFSNSRSEMNVSTLELGDSALYLCASSAGQPNTEAFFGQGTRLTVV.

J is TRBJ2-1 and V is TRBV7-3, with TRBD2 matching over 10 bases. This CDR3 contains 15 residues. Unmatched junction bases numbered 4, after V lost 0 bases and J lost 8 bases. The germline CDR1 and CDR2 sequences are SGHTA and FQGTGA. This CDR3 is CASSLTASGSDEQFF. CDR3 DNA sequence: TGTGCCAGCAGCTTAACGGCTAGCGGGAGCGATGAGCAGTTCTTC.

This clonotype was picked up many times. V is TRBV6-1 and J is TRBJ2-1, with 8 bases matching TRBD2. CDR1 is MNHNS, CDR2 SASEGT, per germline. The CDR3 extends over 16 amino acids. With V trimmed by 5 bases and J by 9 bases, 15 bases remained unmatched. CDR3 nucleotide sequence: TGTGCCAGCAGTCTCCTGAAAGGCGCGGCGGGGGGTGAGCAGTTCTTC. This translates into CASSLLKGAAGGEQFF.

The chain has TRBV6-1 and TRBJ2-2; 9 bases agree with TRBD1. J gave up 6 bases and V 4 bases, and 6 bases lay outside the gene matches. Germline lookup yields CDR1 MNHNS and CDR2 SASEGT. This CDR3 comprises 15 residues. This chain's CDR3 is CASSGDRANSGELFF. CDR3 in DNA: TGTGCCAGCAGTGGGGACAGGGCTAACTCCGGGGAGCTGTTTTTT.

This clonotype was counted at least ten times. The chain is built from TRBV7-9 and TRBJ2-1, with 11 bases aligning to TRBD1. CDR1 SEHNR and CDR2 FQNEAQ come from the germline V gene (reference sequence). This CDR3 has 18 amino acids. Trimming took 5 bases from V and 6 from J; bases not matched to a gene: 15. The CDR3 DNA is TGTGCCAGCAGCCCACCCCGTGGGACAGGGGGGATGGTCAATGAGCAGTTCTTC. This sequence encodes CASSPPRGTGGMVNEQFF. Full variable domain (remainder filled in from reference TRBV7-9 and TRBJ2-1): DTGVSQNPRHKITKRGQNVTFRCDPISEHNRLYWYRQTLGQGPEFLTYFQNEAQLEKSRLLSDRFSAERPKGSFSTLEIQRTEQGDSAMYLCASSPPRGTGGMVNEQFFGPGTRLTVL.